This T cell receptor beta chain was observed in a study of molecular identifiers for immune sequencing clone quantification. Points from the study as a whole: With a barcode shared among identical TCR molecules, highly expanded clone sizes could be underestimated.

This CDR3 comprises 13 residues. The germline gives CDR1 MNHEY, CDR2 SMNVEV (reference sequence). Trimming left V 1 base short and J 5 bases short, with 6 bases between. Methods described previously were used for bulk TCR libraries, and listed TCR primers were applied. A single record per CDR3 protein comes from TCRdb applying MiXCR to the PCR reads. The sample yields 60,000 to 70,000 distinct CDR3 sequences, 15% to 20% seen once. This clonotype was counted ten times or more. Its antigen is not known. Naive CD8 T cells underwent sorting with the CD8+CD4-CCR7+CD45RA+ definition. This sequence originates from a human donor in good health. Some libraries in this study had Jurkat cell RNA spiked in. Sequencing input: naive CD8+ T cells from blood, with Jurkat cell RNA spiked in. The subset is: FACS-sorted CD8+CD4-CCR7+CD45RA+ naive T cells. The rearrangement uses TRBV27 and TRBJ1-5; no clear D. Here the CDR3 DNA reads TGTGCCAGCAGTTTATTTTTTGATCAGCCCCAGCATTTT. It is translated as CASSLFFDQPQHF.